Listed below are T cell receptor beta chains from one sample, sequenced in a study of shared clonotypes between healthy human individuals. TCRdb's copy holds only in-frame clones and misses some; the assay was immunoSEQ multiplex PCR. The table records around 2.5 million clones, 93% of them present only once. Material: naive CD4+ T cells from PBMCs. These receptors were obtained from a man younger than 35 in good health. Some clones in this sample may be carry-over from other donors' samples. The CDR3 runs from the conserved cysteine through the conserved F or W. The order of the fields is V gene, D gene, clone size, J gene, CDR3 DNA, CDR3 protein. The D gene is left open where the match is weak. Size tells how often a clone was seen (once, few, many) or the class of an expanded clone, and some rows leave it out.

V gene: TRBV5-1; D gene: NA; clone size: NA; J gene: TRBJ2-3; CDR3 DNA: TGCGCCACCACCTACGGGGACGGCACAGATACGCAGTATTTT; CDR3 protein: CATTYGDGTDTQYF
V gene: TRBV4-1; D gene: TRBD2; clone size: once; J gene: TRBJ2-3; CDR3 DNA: TGCGCCAGCAGCCCCGGGACTAGCGGGACTACAGATACGCAGTATTTT; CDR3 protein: CASSPGTSGTTDTQYF
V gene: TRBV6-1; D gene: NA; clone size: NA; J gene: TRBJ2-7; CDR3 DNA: TGTGCCAGCAGCGAGAAAGCAGTTTCCTACGAGCAGTACTTC; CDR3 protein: CASSEKAVSYEQYF
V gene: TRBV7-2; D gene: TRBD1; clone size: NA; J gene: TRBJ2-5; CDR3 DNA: TGTGCCAGCAGCACCTACAGGGGGAGGGAGACCCAGTACTTC; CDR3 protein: CASSTYRGRETQYF
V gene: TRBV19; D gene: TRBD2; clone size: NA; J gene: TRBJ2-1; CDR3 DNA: TGTGCCAGTAAATATGGGACTAGCCATTACAATGAGCAGTTCTTC; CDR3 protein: CASKYGTSHYNEQFF
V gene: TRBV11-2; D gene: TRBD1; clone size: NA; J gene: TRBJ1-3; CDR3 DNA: TGTGCCAGCAGCGGACAGGTACCCTCTGGAAACACCATATATTTT; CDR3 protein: CASSGQVPSGNTIYF
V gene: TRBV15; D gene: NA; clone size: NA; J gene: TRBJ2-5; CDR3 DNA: TGTGCCACCAGCTCACGGAATCAGCGGAGCCTGTACCAAGAGACCCAGTACTTC; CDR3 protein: CATSSRNQRSLYQETQYF
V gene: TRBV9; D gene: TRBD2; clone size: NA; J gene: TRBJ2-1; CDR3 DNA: TGTGCCAGCAGCATCGGACTAGCGGGAGGGCCCTACAATGAGCAGTTCTTC; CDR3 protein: CASSIGLAGGPYNEQFF
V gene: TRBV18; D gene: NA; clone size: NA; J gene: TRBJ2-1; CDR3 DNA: TGTGCCACCCTCCGGGACGCGGAGGACAATGAGCAGTTCTTC; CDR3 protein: CATLRDAEDNEQFF
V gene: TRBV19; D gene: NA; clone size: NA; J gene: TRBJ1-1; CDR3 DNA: TGTGCCAGTACCCCCCGGCGGGGGGCGCAAACTGAAGCTTTCTTT; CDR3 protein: CASTPRRGAQTEAFF
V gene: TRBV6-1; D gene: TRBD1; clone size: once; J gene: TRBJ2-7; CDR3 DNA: TGTGCCAGCAGCACGGGACAGACAACCTACGAGCAGTACTTC; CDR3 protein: CASSTGQTTYEQYF
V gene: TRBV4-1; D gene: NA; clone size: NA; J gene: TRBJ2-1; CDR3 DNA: TGCGCCAGCAGCCATCCCGAGGGGCAGGCCCGGTTCTTC; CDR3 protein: CASSHPEGQARFF
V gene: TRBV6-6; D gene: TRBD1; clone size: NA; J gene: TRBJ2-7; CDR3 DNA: TGTGCCAGCAGTTACCCGGACAGGGCCTACGAGCAGTACTTC; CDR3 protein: CASSYPDRAYEQYF
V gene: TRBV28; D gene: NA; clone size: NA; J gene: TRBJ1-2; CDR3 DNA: TGTGCCAGCACCTTGGGAGGGACACCGAACAGGATCTATGGCTACACCTTC; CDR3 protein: CASTLGGTPNRIYGYTF
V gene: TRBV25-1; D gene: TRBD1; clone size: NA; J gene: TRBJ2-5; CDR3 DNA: TGTGCCAGCAGTGTAAAAACAGGGGAAAAGACCCAGTACTTC; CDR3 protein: CASSVKTGEKTQYF
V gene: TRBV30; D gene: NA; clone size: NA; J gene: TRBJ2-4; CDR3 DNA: TGTGCCTGGAATAATGGACTTCCTGGGACAAACATTCAGTACTTC; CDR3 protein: CAWNNGLPGTNIQYF